What follows are 3 T cell receptor beta chains derived from one specimen sequenced in a study of PD-L1 blockade in urothelial cancer (dated by TCRdb to the late 2010s). What the time point label conveys for this sample: pretreatment tumor sample. Library method: the immunoSEQ multiplex PCR assay. TCRdb re-hosts the immuneACCESS table, in-frame sequences only. Its copies lack some clones; in the studies checked, an unresolved V gene accounts for under half of them, and the cause for the rest is not known. The sample has 30,000 to 40,000 clones on record, approximately 34% of them singletons. Of the sample, 8% to 9% is held by the ten largest clones. This material consisted of tumor tissue, taken before atezolizumab (anti-PD-L1) treatment. These receptors all stem from a man aged 55 to 69 with urothelial cancer.

This chain joins TRBV2 and TRBJ1-5; tentatively, D is TRBD1 (6 bases). This CDR3 comprises 13 residues. Germline CDR1 reads SNHLY; CDR2 reads FYNNEI. The V end lost 7 bases, the J end lost 4 bases, and 11 bases lay between the germline ends. This CDR3 is CASIGTRNQPQHF. The CDR3 bases are TGTGCCAGCATAGGGACAAGGAATCAGCCCCAGCATTTT.

This clone was seen a handful of times. The chain recombines TRBV6-8 with TRBJ1-2; D not resolved. The CDR3 runs 13 residues. Germline V CDR1 and CDR2: MNHGY, SAAAGT. V shed 5 bases and J shed 8 bases, with 15 bases lying between them. In DNA, the CDR3 is TGTGCCAGCAGTGAGGCCGAGACTGAGGGCTACACCTTC. As protein: CASSEAETEGYTF.

The gene calls are TRBV6-8 and TRBJ2-5; D is possibly TRBD1 (5 bases). The germline V gene encodes CDR1 MNHGY and CDR2 SAAAGT. CDR3 size: 14 residues. The ends were cut back, 2 bases at V and 2 bases at J, with 9 bases in the middle. This CDR3 reads CASSYGAAQETQYF. The CDR3 DNA reads TGTGCCAGCAGTTACGGGGCAGCTCAAGAGACCCAGTACTTC.